These T cell receptor beta chains were read from a single sample in a study of T cell responses to AZD1222 COVID-19 vaccine. The protocol was immunoSEQ multiplex PCR, while the TCRdb copy is restricted to in-frame clones and leaves out a portion. This repertoire shows 150,000 or so clones, roughly nine tenths found once; its top ten account for 5% to 5.5%. Source: peripheral blood, taken on day 0 of AZD1222 vaccination. These receptors were obtained from an adult in good health. Each CDR3 is given with its conserved first and last residue. D genes are given only for firm matches. Some rows have no size entry. The others give once, few or many, or a class for an expanded clone.

V gene: TRBV28; J gene: TRBJ1-2; clone size: -; CDR3 length: 11; D gene: -; CDR3 DNA: TGTGCCACTACAGGGTACCGGGGCTACACCTTC; CDR3 protein: CATTGYRGYTF
V gene: TRBV24-1; J gene: TRBJ2-1; clone size: -; CDR3 length: 12; D gene: -; CDR3 DNA: TGTGCCACCAGGCTGGGCGAGAATGAGCAGTTCTTC; CDR3 protein: CATRLGENEQFF
V gene: TRBV5-5; J gene: TRBJ1-3; clone size: -; CDR3 length: 16; D gene: TRBD1; CDR3 DNA: TGTGCCAGCAGCTCGCCGGGACAGGGGACCGGAAACACCATATATTTT; CDR3 protein: CASSSPGQGTGNTIYF
V gene: TRBV19; J gene: TRBJ1-5; clone size: -; CDR3 length: 17; D gene: TRBD1; CDR3 DNA: TGTGCCAGTAGTATCTCACAGGGGGTGGTTGGCAATCAGCCCCAGCATTTT; CDR3 protein: CASSISQGVVGNQPQHF
V gene: TRBV12-3/TRBV12-4; J gene: TRBJ1-1; clone size: once; CDR3 length: 13; D gene: TRBD1; CDR3 DNA: TGTGCCAGCATTAACACAGGGGGCACTGAAGCTTTCTTT; CDR3 protein: CASINTGGTEAFF
V gene: TRBV7-2; J gene: TRBJ1-5; clone size: -; CDR3 length: 14; D gene: -; CDR3 DNA: TGTGCCAGTCAGGCTGTAAATAGCAATCAGCCCCAGCATTTT; CDR3 protein: CASQAVNSNQPQHF
V gene: TRBV15; J gene: TRBJ1-5; clone size: -; CDR3 length: 13; D gene: TRBD1; CDR3 DNA: TGTGCCACCAACCGGGACAGAAATCAGCCCCAGCATTTT; CDR3 protein: CATNRDRNQPQHF
V gene: TRBV23-1; J gene: TRBJ2-1; clone size: -; CDR3 length: 16; D gene: TRBD1; CDR3 DNA: TGCGCCAGCAGTCATTCCCGGGACAGAGCCTACAATGAGCAGTTCTTC; CDR3 protein: CASSHSRDRAYNEQFF
V gene: TRBV5-1; J gene: TRBJ2-5; clone size: -; CDR3 length: 16; D gene: TRBD2; CDR3 DNA: TGCGCCAGCAGCTTGGGAGACGGGGGGGCCGGGGAGACCCAGTACTTC; CDR3 protein: CASSLGDGGAGETQYF
V gene: TRBV6-5; J gene: TRBJ1-1; clone size: -; CDR3 length: 13; D gene: TRBD1; CDR3 DNA: TGTGCCAGCACCTGGACAGGGAACACTGAAGCTTTCTTT; CDR3 protein: CASTWTGNTEAFF
V gene: TRBV4-1; J gene: TRBJ2-3; clone size: once; CDR3 length: 16; D gene: -; CDR3 DNA: TGCGCCAGCAGCAACAGGGAGTCGGTCGGCACAGATACGCAGTATTTT; CDR3 protein: CASSNRESVGTDTQYF
V gene: TRBV9; J gene: TRBJ2-7; clone size: -; CDR3 length: 14; D gene: TRBD1; CDR3 DNA: TGTGCCAGCACGCCCCGGGACAGGGTCTACGAGCAGTACTTC; CDR3 protein: CASTPRDRVYEQYF
V gene: TRBV11-2; J gene: TRBJ1-3; clone size: -; CDR3 length: 19; D gene: -; CDR3 DNA: TGTGCCAGCAGCTTCGGGCGGAACCTTGGACTTAGCTCTGGAAACACCATATATTTT; CDR3 protein: CASSFGRNLGLSSGNTIYF
V gene: TRBV30; J gene: TRBJ2-3; clone size: -; CDR3 length: 13; D gene: -; CDR3 DNA: TGTGCCTGGAGCCCCTTCAACACAGATACGCAGTATTTT; CDR3 protein: CAWSPFNTDTQYF
V gene: TRBV9; J gene: TRBJ2-7; clone size: -; CDR3 length: 16; D gene: TRBD1; CDR3 DNA: TGTGCCAGCAGCTCCCGATCCGGGACAGGGCCCTACGAGCAGTACTTC; CDR3 protein: CASSSRSGTGPYEQYF
V gene: TRBV6-6; J gene: TRBJ1-1; clone size: -; CDR3 length: 13; D gene: -; CDR3 DNA: TGTGCCAGCACCCTATCCAAGGACACTGAAGCTTTCTTT; CDR3 protein: CASTLSKDTEAFF
V gene: TRBV5-4; J gene: TRBJ2-7; clone size: -; CDR3 length: 15; D gene: TRBD1; CDR3 DNA: TGTGCCAGCAGCTCCGACAGGGGGAGCTCCTACGAGCAGTACTTC; CDR3 protein: CASSSDRGSSYEQYF